The 24 T cell receptor beta chains below all came from one sample that was sequenced in a study of blood T cell repertoires in COVID-19. Sequenced by immunoSEQ multiplex PCR; TCRdb stores in-frame clones only, minus some. The sample yields approximately 350,000 clones, roughly 90% seen once. Sequencing was carried out using peripheral blood. All receptors come from a middle-aged man with acute or convalescent COVID-19.

The genes are TRBV18 and TRBJ1-6, with D tentatively TRBD1 (5 bases). The germline V gene has CDR1 KGHSH and CDR2 LQKENI. The CDR3 is 13 residues long. Between the trimmed V and J ends, which lost 1 base and 8 bases, there was a span of 6 bases. The CDR3 spells CASSPLTDSPLHF. In DNA, the CDR3 is TGTGCCAGCTCACCACTGACAGATTCACCCCTCCACTTT. The variable domain in full, completed from reference TRBV18 and TRBJ1-6, reads NAGVMQNPRHLVRRRGQEARLRCSPMKGHSHVYWYRQLPEEGLKFMVYLQKENIIDESGMPKERFSAEFPKEGPSILRIQQVVRGDSAAYFCASSPLTDSPLHFGNGTRLTVT.

The chain carries TRBV28 and TRBJ2-1, with 9 bases lining up with TRBD1. This CDR3 is built from 17 residues. Per the germline V gene, CDR1 is MDHEN and CDR2 is SYDVKM. J lost 3 bases, V lost 2 bases, and 8 bases had no gene match. CDR3 amino acids: CASSLLGQGLGYNEQFF. The CDR3 nucleotides are TGTGCCAGCAGTTTACTGGGACAGGGTTTGGGCTACAATGAGCAGTTCTTC.

The chain joins TRBV9 to TRBJ1-5; no reliable D call. V lost 2 bases and J lost 7, with 13 bases in between. CDR3 length: 14 amino acids. From germline, CDR1 is SGDLS and CDR2 YYNGEE. The CDR3 reads CASSVAKGGQPQHF. DNA of the CDR3: TGTGCCAGCAGCGTGGCCAAGGGAGGGCAGCCCCAGCATTTT. The whole variable domain, filled in from reference TRBV9 and TRBJ1-5, reads DSGVTQTPKHLITATGQRVTLRCSPRSGDLSVYWYQQSLDQGLQFLIQYYNGEERAKGNILERFSAQQFPDLHSELNLSSLELGDSALYFCASSVAKGGQPQHFGDGTRLSIL.

This chain connects TRBV4-1 to TRBJ1-6; D uncertain. V lost 1 base and J 6 bases, leaving 13 bases between the germline ends. CDR1 is MGHRA and CDR2 is YSYEKL in the germline V gene. CDR3 size: 16 residues. The CDR3 here is CASSQGRPGFNSPLHF. The CDR3 nucleotides are TGCGCCAGCAGCCAAGGACGGCCAGGCTTTAATTCACCCCTCCACTTT.

V is TRBV5-1 and J is TRBJ2-2; D uncertain. This CDR3 has 14 residues. V dropped 6 bases and J dropped 4 bases, with 13 bases sitting between them. The germline gives CDR1 SGHRS, CDR2 YFSETQ. For the CDR3, the DNA is TGCGCCAGCAACCCTTCTAGGCCCACCGGGGAGCTGTTTTTT. Its translation is CASNPSRPTGELFF.

A few counts support this clone. The gene calls are TRBV30 and TRBJ2-7; maybe TRBD2 (6 bases). V was shortened by 5 bases and J by 6 bases, with 14 bases between the two germline ends. CDR3 length: 12 amino acids. Per germline, CDR1 GTSNPN and CDR2 SVGIG (reference sequence). CDR3 amino acids: CAWEEGRREQYF. The CDR3 nucleotides are TGTGCCTGGGAGGAGGGACGACGCGAGCAGTACTTC.

This clone was seen more than once but under ten times. The chain carries TRBV18 and TRBJ1-5, with TRBD1 identical over 10 bases. The CDR3 contains 14 residues. Germline CDR1 reads KGHSH; CDR2 reads LQKENI. Trimming cost V 5 bases and J 7 bases; bases outside gene matches: 5. CDR3: CASSIGQGGQPQHF. In nucleotides, the CDR3 is TGTGCCAGCTCAATAGGACAGGGGGGCCAGCCCCAGCATTTT.

The chain has TRBV13 and TRBJ1-2, with D uncertain. Trimming pared 5 bases from V and 1 base from J, leaving 14 bases between. Per the germline V gene, CDR1 is PRHDT and CDR2 is FYEKMQ (reference sequence). This CDR3 spans 15 amino acids. CDR3 in DNA: TGTGCCAGCAGCCCCCGCCTAGGTGATAACTATGGCTACACCTTC. It is translated as CASSPRLGDNYGYTF.

In regard to this clone: At one end the junction does not follow the germline gene, possibly because of a read error. The CDR3 spells CASSLERGGEQYF. The CDR3, as DNA: TGTGCTAGCAGCTTAGAAAGGGGTGGCGAGCAGTACTTC. The chain joins TRBV7-7 to TRBJ2-7; maybe TRBD1 (5 bases). The CDR3 sequence is 13 residues long. The germline gives CDR1 SSHAT, CDR2 FNYEAQ (reference sequence).

This clone was seen only a few times. The chain has TRBV15 and TRBJ2-6; the D gene is possibly TRBD1 (6 bases). V lost 5 bases, J lost 0 bases, and 14 bases lay in between. The CDR3 totals 17 residues. The germline V gene encodes CDR1 LNHNV and CDR2 YYDKDF (reference sequence). CDR3 protein: CATSGGQPGSGANVLTF. The CDR3 nucleotides read TGTGCCACCAGCGGAGGACAGCCCGGCTCTGGGGCCAACGTCCTGACTTTC.

The chain links TRBV9 to TRBJ2-2; unclear D gene. The germline CDR1 and CDR2 sequences are SGDLS and YYNGEE. CDR3 length equals 15 residues. The V and J ends lost 1 base and 2 bases respectively, with 9 bases between them. Here the CDR3 DNA reads TGTGCCAGCAGCGTACTAGATCTAAACACCGGGGAGCTGTTTTTT. It is translated as CASSVLDLNTGELFF.

The rearrangement joins TRBV19 to TRBJ1-1; no clear D. The CDR3 runs to 15 residues. The ends were cut back, 1 base at V and 1 base at J, with 10 bases in the middle. The germline V gene has CDR1 LNHDA and CDR2 SQIVND (reference sequence). The CDR3 protein is CASSIVLRGNTEAFF. The CDR3 nucleotides are TGTGCCAGTAGTATAGTTTTACGGGGGAACACTGAAGCTTTCTTT.

The V and J genes are TRBV10-1 and TRBJ2-3; D uncertain. V lost 4 bases to trimming and J lost 0 bases, with 8 bases between them. CDR3 length: 14 residues. Germline assignment: CDR1 WNHNN and CDR2 SYGVQD (reference sequence). CDR3 region: CASSVLGSTDTQYF. The CDR3 DNA is TGCGCCAGCAGTGTTCTCGGTAGCACAGATACGCAGTATTTT.

The rearrangement uses TRBV29-1 and TRBJ1-1; D uncertain. V was trimmed by 7 bases and J by 0 bases, leaving 12 bases between them. Germline CDR1 is SQVTM and CDR2 is ANQGSEA. The CDR3 is made up of 13 amino acids. CDR3 in DNA: TGCAGCGCCGAGGGAGGGATGAACACTGAAGCTTTCTTT. Translated, it gives CSAEGGMNTEAFF.

V and J are TRBV5-6 and TRBJ1-4; tentatively, D is TRBD1 (6 bases). V was pared by 1 base and J by 8 bases, with 12 bases between. This CDR3 has 14 amino acids. CDR1 SGHDT and CDR2 YYEEEE come from the germline V gene. The CDR3, as DNA: TGTGCCAGCAGCTTGACAGGGACGGAGGAAAAACTGTTTTTT. Amino acid sequence: CASSLTGTEEKLFF.

The chain recombines TRBV21-1 with TRBJ2-7; TRBD1 was called by the table and not checked on the DNA. TRBV21-1 is deemed a pseudogene. CDR3 size: 12 residues. DNA for the CDR3: TGTGCCAGCAGCAAAGCCGACAGGGTCTCACAATTC. Its translation: CASSKADRVSQF.

This chain connects TRBV2 to TRBJ1-4, with 9 bases that match TRBD1. The CDR3 totals 17 residues. Looked up from germline, CDR1 is SNHLY and CDR2 is FYNNEI. V gave up 5 bases and J gave up 3 bases; unmatched junction bases: 10. This chain's CDR3 is CASSPDRGWGANEKLFF. In DNA, the CDR3 is TGTGCCAGCAGTCCGGACAGGGGCTGGGGCGCTAATGAAAAACTGTTTTTT.

The chain links TRBV28 to TRBJ1-2; D is ambiguous. Germline-derived CDR1 and CDR2 are MDHEN and SYDVKM. The germline V and J ends were trimmed by 6 bases and 0 bases, with 8 bases remaining between them. This CDR3 contains 13 residues. The CDR3: CASRPPANYGYTF. CDR3 in DNA: TGTGCCAGCAGGCCGCCAGCTAACTATGGCTACACCTTC.

CDR3 nucleotides: TGTGCCAGCAGCCATAACGCAGGGGGTGGCTACACCTTC. Protein: CASSHNAGGGYTF. The chain links TRBV3-1 (or the pseudogene TRBV3-2) to TRBJ1-2, with 7 bases matching TRBD1. The CDR3 is made up of 13 amino acids. CDR1 is LGHDT, CDR2 YNNKEL, per germline (reference sequence). J gave up 7 bases and V 3 bases, and 5 bases lay outside the gene matches.

This clone was detected once. This chain connects TRBV3-1 (or the pseudogene TRBV3-2) to TRBJ1-6; 9 bases align to TRBD1. This CDR3 contains 15 residues. In germline, CDR1 is LGHDT, CDR2 YNNKEL (reference sequence). V lost 6 bases and J lost 7; bases outside the gene matches: 7. The CDR3 nucleotides are TGTGCCAGCAGAATCGCTGGACAGGGGAATTCACCCCTCCACTTT. Amino acids: CASRIAGQGNSPLHF.

The chain couples TRBV19 to TRBJ2-3, with TRBD2 identical over 7 bases. The CDR3 consists of 15 residues. CDR1 and CDR2 (germline): LNHDA, SQIVND (reference sequence). V lost 3 bases, J lost 0 bases, and 3 bases stayed unmatched. DNA of the CDR3: TGTGCCAGTAGTATGGGCGGGGGTAGCACAGATACGCAGTATTTT. Encoded protein: CASSMGGGSTDTQYF. Drawing the rest from reference TRBV19 and TRBJ2-3, the complete variable domain is DGGITQSPKYLFRKEGQNVTLSCEQNLNHDAMYWYRQDPGQGLRLIYYSQIVNDFQKGDIAEGYSVSREKKESFPLTVTSAQKNPTAFYLCASSMGGGSTDTQYFGPGTRLTVL.

The J gene is TRBJ1-1, the V gene TRBV6-2 or TRBV6-3; possible D gene TRBD1, 6 bases. Trimming stripped 4 bases from V and 1 base from J, with 13 bases between. Germline CDR1 and CDR2: MNHEY and SVGEGT. The length of the CDR3 is 15 residues. This CDR3 reads CASSSPHRANTEAFF. CDR3 bases: TGTGCCAGCAGTTCCCCTCACAGGGCGAACACTGAAGCTTTCTTT.

This rearrangement joins TRBV19 to TRBJ2-1; D unresolved. V was shortened by 5 bases and J by 8 bases, with 16 bases between the two germline ends. CDR3 size: 14 residues. CDR1 and CDR2 from the germline V gene are LNHDA and SQIVND (reference sequence). The CDR3 protein is CASSSPPIVHEQFF. CDR3 sequence (DNA): TGTGCCAGTAGTTCCCCACCTATCGTCCATGAGCAGTTCTTC.

In nucleotides, the CDR3 is TGTGCCAGCAGTCAAGGGGTCACCCTATCCCTCCACTTT. Translated, it gives CASSQGVTLSLHF. The V and J genes are TRBV27 and TRBJ1-6; tentatively, D is TRBD1 (5 bases). From germline, CDR1 is MNHEY and CDR2 SMNVEV (reference sequence). This CDR3 is built from 13 residues. V was trimmed by 5 bases and J by 14 bases, leaving 16 bases between them.